This note documents a single T cell receptor beta chain sequence. There are 15 residues in the CDR3. Original handling: Estimation of nucleated cell counts relied on the amplification of reference gene primers. Sequencing was performed with immunoSEQ multiplex PCR; in TCRdb, only in-frame clones are kept and a portion is missing. Clone size and the V and J calls come from that table; the DNA yielded D and trimming. Altogether 190,000 or so clones are present, around 78% being singletons, with the ten largest covering 2.8%. The entry originates in a study of blood T cell repertoires in COVID-19. The chain carries TRBV21-1 and TRBJ1-1; the table's D call, TRBD1, was not checked against the DNA. TRBV21-1 is flagged as a pseudogene. Sequencing input: peripheral blood. This clonotype was obtained from a woman of 80 years or more with active or convalescent COVID-19. The CDR3 DNA sequence: TGTGCCAGCAGCAAGACTCGGGACAGGGGTACTGAAGCTTTCTTT. Amino acids: CASSKTRDRGTEAFF.